This entry lists 10 T cell receptor beta chains sequenced from one sample in a study of CD8 T cells in Susac syndrome. Random hexamers were used to reverse transcribe about 0.5 to 1 ug of RNA. TCRdb re-called the immunoSEQ multiplex PCR reads with MiXCR, one entry per CDR3 protein. The data show 150,000 to 200,000 distinct CDR3 sequences, with over 90% seen just once and around 0.095% held by the top ten. Sequenced input: CD4+ T cells from PBMCs. These receptors originate from a human donor with Susac syndrome.

The CDR3 spells CASTRSENTEAFF. CDR3 DNA: TGTGCCAGCACAAGAAGTGAGAACACTGAAGCTTTCTTT. The J gene is TRBJ1-1, the V gene TRBV2; D is unresolved. V lost 7 bases, J lost 1 base, and 10 bases lay in between. The CDR3 extends over 13 amino acids. Germline lookup yields CDR1 SNHLY and CDR2 FYNNEI.

The CDR3 DNA is TGTGCCAGCAGCTTAGGGGCTCACCTAGATACGCAGTATTTT. Its translation: CASSLGAHLDTQYF. The chain combines TRBV7-8 with TRBJ2-3; no clear D gene. CDR3 length: 14 residues. The ends were cut back, 1 base at V and 5 bases at J, with 10 bases in the middle. Germline lookup yields CDR1 SGHVS and CDR2 FQNEAQ.

This rearrangement joins TRBV19 to TRBJ1-1; 10 bases align to TRBD1. The CDR3 extends over 15 amino acids. After removal of 6 bases from V and 5 bases from J, the junction contained 9 bases not matched to a gene. Germline V gives CDR1 LNHDA, CDR2 SQIVND (reference sequence). The CDR3, as DNA: TGTGCCAGTAGCCGGCCGACAGGGGGCAAGACTGAAGCTTTCTTT. It encodes CASSRPTGGKTEAFF.

This clonotype was recorded a few times. V gene TRBV7-2 combines with J gene TRBJ2-1, with D uncertain. Trimming removed 2 bases from V and 0 bases from J, with 8 bases in between. Germline loops: CDR1 SGHTA, CDR2 FQGNSA. The CDR3 loop spans 15 amino acids. CDR3 in DNA: TGTGCCAGCAGCTTATCTAGTAGCTCCTACAATGAGCAGTTCTTC. Translated, it gives CASSLSSSSYNEQFF.

The gene calls are TRBV2 and TRBJ2-5; 8 bases match TRBD1. CDR1 is SNHLY, CDR2 FYNNEI, per germline. The J segment lost 5 bases and the V segment lost 6 bases, leaving 5 bases of the junction unmatched. The CDR3 runs 13 residues. CDR3 nucleotides: TGTGCCAGCAGCCAGGGGGCTCGGGAGACCCAGTACTTC. It codes for CASSQGARETQYF.

The genes are TRBV30 and TRBJ1-2, with TRBD1 as a possible D gene (5 bases). Germline values: CDR1 GTSNPN, CDR2 SVGIG (reference sequence). V lost 4 bases, J lost 4 bases, and 10 bases lay in between. The CDR3 contains 12 residues. The CDR3 spells CAWTQGSYGYTF. Written as DNA, the CDR3 is TGTGCCTGGACCCAGGGCTCCTATGGCTACACCTTC.

This clonotype was detected a few times. The CDR3: CASSGGGEETQYF. CDR3 DNA sequence: TGTGCCAGCTCTGGGGGAGGAGAAGAGACCCAGTACTTC. V gene TRBV28 combines with J gene TRBJ2-5, with D maybe TRBD2 (6 bases). V lost 8 bases, J lost 3 bases, and 13 bases lay in between. From germline, CDR1 is MDHEN and CDR2 SYDVKM. CDR3 length: 13 residues. Full variable domain (remainder filled in from reference TRBV28 and TRBJ2-5): DVKVTQSSRYLVKRTGEKVFLECVQDMDHENMFWYRQDPGLGLRLIYFSYDVKMKEKGDIPEGYSVSREKKERFSLILESASTNQTSMYLCASSGGGEETQYFGPGTRLLVL.

The chain's CDR3 is CASSMGQGSTEAFF. The CDR3 nucleotides read TGTGCCAGCAGCATGGGACAGGGAAGCACTGAAGCTTTCTTT. This chain joins TRBV7-9 and TRBJ1-1, with 9 bases lining up with TRBD1. CDR1 and CDR2 from the germline V gene are SEHNR and FQNEAQ (reference sequence). V lost 5 bases to trimming and J lost 4 bases; unmatched junction nucleotides: 5. This CDR3 comprises 14 residues. The whole variable domain, filled in from reference TRBV7-9 and TRBJ1-1, reads DTGVSQNPRHKITKRGQNVTFRCDPISEHNRLYWYRQTLGQGPEFLTYFQNEAQLEKSRLLSDRFSAERPKGSFSTLEIQRTEQGDSAMYLCASSMGQGSTEAFFGQGTRLTVV.

The table lists this clonotype with a few counts. The rearrangement joins TRBV29-1 to TRBJ2-5; no clear D gene. Trimming cost V 4 bases and J 5 bases, with 14 bases left between them. The CDR3 has 13 residues. The germline V gene encodes CDR1 SQVTM and CDR2 ANQGSEA. The CDR3 protein is CSVGKGLGETQYF. Written as DNA, the CDR3 is TGCAGCGTTGGCAAAGGCTTGGGGGAGACCCAGTACTTC.

V gene TRBV30 combines with J gene TRBJ1-5; D gene ambiguous. Trimming stripped 0 bases from V and 5 bases from J, with 8 bases between. CDR3 size: 13 residues. Germline CDR1 is GTSNPN and CDR2 is SVGIG (reference sequence). CDR3 region: CAWSVRDDQPQHF. The CDR3 bases are TGTGCCTGGAGTGTACGTGATGATCAGCCCCAGCATTTT.